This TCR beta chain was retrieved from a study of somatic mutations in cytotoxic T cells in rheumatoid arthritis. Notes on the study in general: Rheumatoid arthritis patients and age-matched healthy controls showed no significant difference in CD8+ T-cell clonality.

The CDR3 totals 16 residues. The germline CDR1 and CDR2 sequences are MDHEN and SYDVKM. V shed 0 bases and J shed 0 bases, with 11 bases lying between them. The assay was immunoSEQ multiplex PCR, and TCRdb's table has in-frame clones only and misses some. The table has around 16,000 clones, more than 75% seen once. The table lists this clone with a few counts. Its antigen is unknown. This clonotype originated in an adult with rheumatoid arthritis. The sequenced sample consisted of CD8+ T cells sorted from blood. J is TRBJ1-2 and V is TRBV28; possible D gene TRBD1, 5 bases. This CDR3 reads CASSLWGRLANYGYTF. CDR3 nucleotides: TGTGCCAGCAGTTTATGGGGACGGTTAGCTAACTATGGCTACACCTTC.